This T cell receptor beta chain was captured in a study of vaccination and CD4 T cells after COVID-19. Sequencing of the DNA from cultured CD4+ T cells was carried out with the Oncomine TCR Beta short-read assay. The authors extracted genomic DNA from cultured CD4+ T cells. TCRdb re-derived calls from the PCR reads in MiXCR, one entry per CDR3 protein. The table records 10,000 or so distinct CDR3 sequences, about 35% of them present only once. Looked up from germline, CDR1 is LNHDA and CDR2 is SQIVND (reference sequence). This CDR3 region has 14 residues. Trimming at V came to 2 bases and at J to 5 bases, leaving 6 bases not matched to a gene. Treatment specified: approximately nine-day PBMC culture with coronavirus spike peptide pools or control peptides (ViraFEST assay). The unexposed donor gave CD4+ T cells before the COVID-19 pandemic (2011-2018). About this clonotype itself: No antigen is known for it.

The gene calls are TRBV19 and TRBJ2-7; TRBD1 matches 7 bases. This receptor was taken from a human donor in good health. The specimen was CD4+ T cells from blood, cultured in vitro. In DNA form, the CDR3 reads TGTGCCAGTAGTATAACGGGACAGTACAACGAGCAGTACTTC. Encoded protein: CASSITGQYNEQYF.